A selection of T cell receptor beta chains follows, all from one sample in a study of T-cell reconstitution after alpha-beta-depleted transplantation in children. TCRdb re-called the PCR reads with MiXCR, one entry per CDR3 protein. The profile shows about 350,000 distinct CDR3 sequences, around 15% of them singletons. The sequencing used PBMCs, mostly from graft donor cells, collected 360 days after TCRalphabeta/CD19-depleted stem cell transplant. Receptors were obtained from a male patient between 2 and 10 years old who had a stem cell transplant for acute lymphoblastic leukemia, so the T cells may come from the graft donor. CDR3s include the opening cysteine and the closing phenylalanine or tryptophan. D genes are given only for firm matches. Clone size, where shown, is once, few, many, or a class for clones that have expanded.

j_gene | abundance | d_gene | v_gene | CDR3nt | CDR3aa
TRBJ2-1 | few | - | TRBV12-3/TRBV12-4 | TGTGCCAGCAGTTTATGGGACATCCCCCACAATGAGCAGTTCTTC | CASSLWDIPHNEQFF
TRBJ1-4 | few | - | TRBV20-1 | TGCAGTGCCAGAGACCGACGTCTGCGTGAAAAACTGTTTTTT | CSARDRRLREKLFF
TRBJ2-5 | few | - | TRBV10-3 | TGTGCCATCAGTGAGTCGGGGGGCGCGGAGACCCAGTACTTC | CAISESGGAETQYF
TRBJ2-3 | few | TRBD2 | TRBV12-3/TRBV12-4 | TGTGCCAGCAGTTTAATAGGTAGCGGGGCCCCTCCAGATACGCAGTATTTT | CASSLIGSGAPPDTQYF
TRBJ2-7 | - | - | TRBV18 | TGTGCCAGCTCAGGTATAGGACAAAGACTTGAGCAGTACTTC | CASSGIGQRLEQYF
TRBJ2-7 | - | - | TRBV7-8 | TGTGCCAGCAGCTTGAAGCGGACAACACGAGGGGAGCAGTACTTC | CASSLKRTTRGEQYF
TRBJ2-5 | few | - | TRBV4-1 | TGCGCCAGCAGCCACCAAGGGGAGGCTAGCCAAGAGACCCAGTACTTC | CASSHQGEASQETQYF
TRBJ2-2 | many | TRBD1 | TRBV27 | TGTGCCAGCAGTTTTCTTGGGACAGGGTGGACCGGGGAGCTGTTTTTT | CASSFLGTGWTGELFF
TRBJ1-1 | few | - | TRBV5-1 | TGCGCCAGCAGCTTGGGCAGGCCCGACACTGAAGCTTTCTTT | CASSLGRPDTEAFF
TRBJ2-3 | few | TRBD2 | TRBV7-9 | TGTGCCAGCAGCGCAGGACTAGACCAAGATACGCAGTATTTT | CASSAGLDQDTQYF
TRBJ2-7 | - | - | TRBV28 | TGTGCCAGCAGGAGGGGTAGGAGCTCCTACGAGCAGTACTTC | CASRRGRSSYEQYF
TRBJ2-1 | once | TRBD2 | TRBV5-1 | TGCGCCAGCAGCCCAGTAGGGACTAGCGGGAGTTGGGAGCAGTTCTTC | CASSPVGTSGSWEQFF
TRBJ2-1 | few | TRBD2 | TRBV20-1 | TGCAGTGCTAGAATAGCGGGGAGCTCCTACAATGAGCAGTTCTTC | CSARIAGSSYNEQFF
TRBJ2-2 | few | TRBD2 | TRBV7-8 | TGTGCCAGCAATTTCCTAGGACTAGAGCCTACCGGGGAGCTGTTTTTT | CASNFLGLEPTGELFF
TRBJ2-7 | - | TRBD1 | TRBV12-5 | TGTGTCCTGTGGACAGGGACCTACGAGCAGTACTTC | CVLWTGTYEQYF
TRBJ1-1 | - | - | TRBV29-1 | TGCAGCGTTGGCGATTTGGAGAACACTGAAGCTTTCTTT | CSVGDLENTEAFF
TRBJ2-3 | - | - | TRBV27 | TGTGCCAGCAGTCCCACGCGATACGCACTCACAGATACGCAGTATTTT | CASSPTRYALTDTQYF
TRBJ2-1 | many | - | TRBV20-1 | TGCAGTGCTAGAGACGCCAATGAGCAGTTCTTC | CSARDANEQFF
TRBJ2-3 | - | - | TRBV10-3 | TGTGCCATCAGTGATTATGCGGGAGCAGGGGCAGATACGCAGTATTTT | CAISDYAGAGADTQYF
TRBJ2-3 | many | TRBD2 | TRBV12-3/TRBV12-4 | TGTGCCAGCAGTCCAACTAGCGGCTTTTTAACCGATACGCAGTATTTT | CASSPTSGFLTDTQYF
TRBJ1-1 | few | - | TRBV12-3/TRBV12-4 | TGTGCCAGCAGTTTGACGACCGCCGGGACAACGGCTTTCTTT | CASSLTTAGTTAFF
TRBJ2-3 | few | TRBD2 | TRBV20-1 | TGCAGTGCCACGACTAGCGGAGACACAGATACGCAGTATTTT | CSATTSGDTDTQYF
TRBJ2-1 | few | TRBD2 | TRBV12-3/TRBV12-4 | TGTGCCAGCAGCAGGCTTAGCGGGATGGGGTACAATGAGCAGTTCTTC | CASSRLSGMGYNEQFF
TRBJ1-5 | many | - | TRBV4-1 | TGCGCCAGCAGCCAAGATGCGGGAAGGTGTTTTCAGCCCCAGCATTTT | CASSQDAGRCFQPQHF
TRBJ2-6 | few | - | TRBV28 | TGTGCCAGCAGTTTCAGGTTCGGATTTTCTGGGGCCAACGTCCTGACTTTC | CASSFRFGFSGANVLTF
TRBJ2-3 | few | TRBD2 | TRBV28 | TGTGCCAGCAGTTCCCCTTGGGGCGGGAGGGCCAGCACAGATACGCAGTATTTT | CASSSPWGGRASTDTQYF
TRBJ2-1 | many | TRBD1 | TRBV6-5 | TGTGCCAGCAGTTACCCGCTGACAGGGGGCGGGGAGAATGAGCAGTTCTTC | CASSYPLTGGGENEQFF
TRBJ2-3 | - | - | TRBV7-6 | TGTGCCAGCAGCTTAGAAGCAGGGACCGGGACTCATACGCAGTATTTT | CASSLEAGTGTHTQYF
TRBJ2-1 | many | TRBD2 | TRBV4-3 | TGCGCCAGCAGCCAAGATAGGTGGCTAGCGGGATTCAATGAGCAGTTCTTC | CASSQDRWLAGFNEQFF
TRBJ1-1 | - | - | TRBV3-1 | TGTGCCAGCAGCCCTTGGGAGGGGAACACTGAAGCTTTCTTT | CASSPWEGNTEAFF
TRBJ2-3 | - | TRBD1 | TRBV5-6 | TGTGCCAGCAGCTTGGGGGACAGGGGGCTTCTCACAGATACGCAGTATTTT | CASSLGDRGLLTDTQYF
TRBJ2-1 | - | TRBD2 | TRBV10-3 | TGTGCCATCAGTATGACTAGCGGGGGCCCTGGTGAGCAGTTCTTC | CAISMTSGGPGEQFF
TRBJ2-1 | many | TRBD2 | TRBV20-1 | TGCAGTGCTAGAGCAGGACTAGCCCCCTACAATGAGCAGTTCTTC | CSARAGLAPYNEQFF
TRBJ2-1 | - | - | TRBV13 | TGTGCCAGCAGCCCTCCGGGAGTCAGCTCCTACAATGAGCAGTTCTTC | CASSPPGVSSYNEQFF
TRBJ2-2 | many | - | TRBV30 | TGTGCCTGGTCCGGGACTTACACCGGGGAGCTGTTTTTT | CAWSGTYTGELFF
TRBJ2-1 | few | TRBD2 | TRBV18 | TGTGCCAGCTCACCCCCGGGACTAGCGGTTCTATACAATGAGCAGTTCTTC | CASSPPGLAVLYNEQFF
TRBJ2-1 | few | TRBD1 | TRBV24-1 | TGTGCCACCAGTGACGCGTCCCAGGGGGCGCGTGAGCAGTTCTTC | CATSDASQGAREQFF
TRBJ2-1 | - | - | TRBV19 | TGTGCCAGTAACGGGGGTGTCCGCTCCTACAATGAGCAGTTCTTC | CASNGGVRSYNEQFF